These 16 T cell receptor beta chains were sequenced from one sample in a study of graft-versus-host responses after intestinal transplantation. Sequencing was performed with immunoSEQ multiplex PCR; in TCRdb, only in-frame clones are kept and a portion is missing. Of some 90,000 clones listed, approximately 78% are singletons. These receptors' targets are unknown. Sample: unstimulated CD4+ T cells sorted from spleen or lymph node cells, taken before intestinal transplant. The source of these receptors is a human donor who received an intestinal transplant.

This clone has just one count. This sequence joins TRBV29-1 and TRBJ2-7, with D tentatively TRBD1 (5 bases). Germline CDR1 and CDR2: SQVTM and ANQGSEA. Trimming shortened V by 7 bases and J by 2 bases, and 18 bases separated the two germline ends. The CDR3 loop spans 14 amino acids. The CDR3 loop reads CSASNTGRAYEQYF. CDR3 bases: TGCAGCGCTTCAAATACAGGTAGGGCCTACGAGCAGTACTTC.

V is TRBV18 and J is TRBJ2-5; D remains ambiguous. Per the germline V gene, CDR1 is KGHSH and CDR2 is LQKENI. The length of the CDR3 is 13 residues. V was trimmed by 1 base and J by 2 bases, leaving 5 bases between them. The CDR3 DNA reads TGTGCCAGCTCACCACTAGTTCAAGAGACCCAGTACTTC. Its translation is CASSPLVQETQYF. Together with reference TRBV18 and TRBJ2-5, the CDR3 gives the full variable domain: NAGVMQNPRHLVRRRGQEARLRCSPMKGHSHVYWYRQLPEEGLKFMVYLQKENIIDESGMPKERFSAEFPKEGPSILRIQQVVRGDSAAYFCASSPLVQETQYFGPGTRLLVL.

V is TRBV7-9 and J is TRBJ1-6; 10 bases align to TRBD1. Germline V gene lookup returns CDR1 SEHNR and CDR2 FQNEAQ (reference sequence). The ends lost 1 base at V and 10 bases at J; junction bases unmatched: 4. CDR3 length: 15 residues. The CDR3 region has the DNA TGTGCCAGCAGCTTAGAAGGGACAGGGGAATCACCCCTCCACTTT. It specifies CASSLEGTGESPLHF.

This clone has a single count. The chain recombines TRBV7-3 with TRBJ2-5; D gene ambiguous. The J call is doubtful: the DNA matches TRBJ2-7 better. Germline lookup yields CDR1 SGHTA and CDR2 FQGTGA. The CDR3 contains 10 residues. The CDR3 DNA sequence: TGTGCCCCCCCCCGCAACGAGCAGTACTTC. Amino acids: CAPPRNEQYF.

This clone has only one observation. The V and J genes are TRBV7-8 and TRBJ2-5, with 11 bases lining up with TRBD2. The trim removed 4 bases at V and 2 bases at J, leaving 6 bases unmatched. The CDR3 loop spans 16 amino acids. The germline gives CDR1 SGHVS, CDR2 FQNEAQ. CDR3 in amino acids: CASSSTSGVVQETQYF. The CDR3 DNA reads TGTGCCAGCAGCTCGACTAGCGGGGTCGTACAAGAGACCCAGTACTTC.

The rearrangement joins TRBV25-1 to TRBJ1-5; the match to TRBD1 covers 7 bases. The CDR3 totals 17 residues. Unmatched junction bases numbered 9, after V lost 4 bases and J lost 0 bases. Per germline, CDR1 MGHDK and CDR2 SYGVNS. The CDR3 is CASSGAPGQNSNQPQHF. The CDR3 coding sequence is TGTGCCAGCAGTGGAGCCCCGGGACAGAATAGCAATCAGCCCCAGCATTTT.

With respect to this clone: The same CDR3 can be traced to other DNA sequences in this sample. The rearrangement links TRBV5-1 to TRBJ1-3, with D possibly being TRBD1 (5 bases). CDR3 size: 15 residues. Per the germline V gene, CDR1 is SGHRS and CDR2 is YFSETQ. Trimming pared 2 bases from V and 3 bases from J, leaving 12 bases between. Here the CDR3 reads CASSFSGGNGNTIYF. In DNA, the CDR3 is TGCGCCAGCAGCTTCTCGGGGGGAAATGGAAACACCATATATTTT.

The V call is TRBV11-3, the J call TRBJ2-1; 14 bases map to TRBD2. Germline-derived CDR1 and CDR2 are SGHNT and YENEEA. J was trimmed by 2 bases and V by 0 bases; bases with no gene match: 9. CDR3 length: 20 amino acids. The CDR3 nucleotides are TGTGCCAGCAGCTTAGAACTACCGGGACTAGCGGGAGAGGCCTACAATGAGCAGTTCTTC. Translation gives CASSLELPGLAGEAYNEQFF. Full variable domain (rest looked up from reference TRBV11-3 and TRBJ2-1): EAGVVQSPRYKIIEKKQPVAFWCNPISGHNTLYWYLQNLGQGPELLIRYENEEAVDDSQLPKDRFSAERLKGVDSTLKIQPAELGDSAVYLCASSLELPGLAGEAYNEQFFGPGTRLTVL.

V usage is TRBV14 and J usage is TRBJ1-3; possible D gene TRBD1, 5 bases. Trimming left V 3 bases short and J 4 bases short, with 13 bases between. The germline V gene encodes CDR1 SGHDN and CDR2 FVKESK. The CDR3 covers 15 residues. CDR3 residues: CASSQTAFGGNTIYF. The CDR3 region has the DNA TGTGCCAGCAGCCAGACAGCGTTCGGAGGAAACACCATATATTTT.

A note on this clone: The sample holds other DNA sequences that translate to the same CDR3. The CDR3 here is CASSQDPTSGYNEQFF. The CDR3 DNA is TGTGCCAGCAGCCAAGATCCCACTAGCGGCTACAATGAGCAGTTCTTC. The J gene is TRBJ2-1, the V gene TRBV4-2; 8 nucleotides align to TRBD2. The CDR3 is made up of 16 amino acids. Germline lookup yields CDR1 LGHNA and CDR2 YNFKEQ. V shed 0 bases, J shed 3 bases, and the junction held 4 bases outside the gene matches.

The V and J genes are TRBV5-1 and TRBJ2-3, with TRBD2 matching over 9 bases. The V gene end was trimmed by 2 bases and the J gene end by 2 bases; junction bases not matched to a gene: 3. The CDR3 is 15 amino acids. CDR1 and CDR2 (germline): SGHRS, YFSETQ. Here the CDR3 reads CASSFGLAFTDTQYF. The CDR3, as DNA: TGCGCCAGCAGCTTTGGACTAGCGTTCACAGATACGCAGTATTTT.

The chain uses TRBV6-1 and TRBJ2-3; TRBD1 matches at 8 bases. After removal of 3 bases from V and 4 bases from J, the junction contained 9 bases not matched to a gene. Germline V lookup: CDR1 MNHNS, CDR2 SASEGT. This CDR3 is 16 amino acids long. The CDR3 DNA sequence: TGTGCCAGCAGTGACTACCGGACAGGGAGGCCAGATACGCAGTATTTT. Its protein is CASSDYRTGRPDTQYF.

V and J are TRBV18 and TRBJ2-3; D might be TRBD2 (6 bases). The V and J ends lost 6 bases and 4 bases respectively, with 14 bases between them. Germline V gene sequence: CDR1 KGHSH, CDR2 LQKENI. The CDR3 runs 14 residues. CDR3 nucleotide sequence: TGTGCCAGCTCCGTCGGGGGAGTAGCAGATACGCAGTATTTT. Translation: CASSVGGVADTQYF.

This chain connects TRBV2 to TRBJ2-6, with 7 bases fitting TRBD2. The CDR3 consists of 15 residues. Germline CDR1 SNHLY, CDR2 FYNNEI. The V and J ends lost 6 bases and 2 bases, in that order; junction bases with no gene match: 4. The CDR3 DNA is TGTGCCAGCAGGAGACTAGCTGCTGGGGCCAACGTCCTGACTTTC. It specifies CASRRLAAGANVLTF.

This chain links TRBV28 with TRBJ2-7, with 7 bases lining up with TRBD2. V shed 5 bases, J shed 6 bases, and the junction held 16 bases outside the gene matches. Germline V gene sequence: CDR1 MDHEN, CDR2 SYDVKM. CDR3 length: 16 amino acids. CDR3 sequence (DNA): TGTGCCAGCAGTGGCAAAGGTAGCGGGCTGTTGGTCGAGCAGTACTTC. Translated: CASSGKGSGLLVEQYF.

In DNA, the CDR3 is TGTGCCGTTAGAGAAAGTGGAAACACCATATATTTT. Amino acid sequence: CAVRESGNTIYF. The V gene is TRBV6-7, the J gene TRBJ1-3; D uncertain. TRBV6-7 qualifies as an ORF whose function is uncertain. The CDR3 runs 12 residues. V was cut by 11 bases and J by 3 bases, with 11 bases left in between.